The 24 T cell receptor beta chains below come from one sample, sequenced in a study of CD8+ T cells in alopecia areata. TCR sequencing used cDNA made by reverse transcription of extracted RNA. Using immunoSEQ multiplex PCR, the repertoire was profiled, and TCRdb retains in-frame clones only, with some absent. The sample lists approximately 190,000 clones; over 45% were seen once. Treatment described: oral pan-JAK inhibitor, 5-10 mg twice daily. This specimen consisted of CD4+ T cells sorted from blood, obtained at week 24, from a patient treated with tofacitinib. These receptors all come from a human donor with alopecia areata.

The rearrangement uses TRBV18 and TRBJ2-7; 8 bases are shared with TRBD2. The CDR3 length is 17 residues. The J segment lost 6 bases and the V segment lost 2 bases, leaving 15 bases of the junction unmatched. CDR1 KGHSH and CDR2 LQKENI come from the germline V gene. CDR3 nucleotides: TGTGCCAGCTCACCAACCCCCGGGGGGGACGGGCTAAGCGAGCAGTACTTC. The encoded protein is CASSPTPGGDGLSEQYF.

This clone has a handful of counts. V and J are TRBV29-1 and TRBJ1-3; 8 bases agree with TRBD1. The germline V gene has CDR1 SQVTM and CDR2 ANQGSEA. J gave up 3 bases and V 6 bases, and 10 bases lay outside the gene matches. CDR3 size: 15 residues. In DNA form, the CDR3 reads TGCAGCGTGGAACCGGACAGGGCTCATGGAAACACCATATATTTT. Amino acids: CSVEPDRAHGNTIYF.

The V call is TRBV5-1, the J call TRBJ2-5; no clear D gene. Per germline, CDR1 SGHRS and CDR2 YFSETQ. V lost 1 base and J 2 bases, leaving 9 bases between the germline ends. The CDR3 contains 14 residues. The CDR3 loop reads CASSLMGTQETQYF. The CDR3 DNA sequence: TGCGCCAGCAGCTTGATGGGAACACAAGAGACCCAGTACTTC.

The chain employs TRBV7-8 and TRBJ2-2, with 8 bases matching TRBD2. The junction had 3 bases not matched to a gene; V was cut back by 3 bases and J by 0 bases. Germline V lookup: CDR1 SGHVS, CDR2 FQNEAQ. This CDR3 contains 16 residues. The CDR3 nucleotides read TGTGCCAGCAGCTTCGACGGGGGGGCGAACACCGGGGAGCTGTTTTTT. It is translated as CASSFDGGANTGELFF.

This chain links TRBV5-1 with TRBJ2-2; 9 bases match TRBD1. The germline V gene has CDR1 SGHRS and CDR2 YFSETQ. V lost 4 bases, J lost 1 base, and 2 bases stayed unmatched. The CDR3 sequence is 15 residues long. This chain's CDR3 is CASSPDRGNTGELFF. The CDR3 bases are TGCGCCAGCAGCCCGGACAGGGGGAACACCGGGGAGCTGTTTTTT.

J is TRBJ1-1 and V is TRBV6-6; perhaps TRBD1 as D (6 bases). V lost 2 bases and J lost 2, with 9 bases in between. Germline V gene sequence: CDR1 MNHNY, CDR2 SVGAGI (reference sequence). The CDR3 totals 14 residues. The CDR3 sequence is CASSYGRGNTEAFF. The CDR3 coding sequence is TGTGCCAGCAGTTACGGCAGGGGAAACACTGAAGCTTTCTTT.

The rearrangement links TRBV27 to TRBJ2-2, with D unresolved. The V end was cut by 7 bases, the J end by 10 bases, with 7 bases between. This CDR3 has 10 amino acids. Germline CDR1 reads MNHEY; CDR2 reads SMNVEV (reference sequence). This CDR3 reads CASKLSELFF. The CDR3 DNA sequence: TGTGCCAGCAAGCTCTCGGAGCTGTTTTTT.

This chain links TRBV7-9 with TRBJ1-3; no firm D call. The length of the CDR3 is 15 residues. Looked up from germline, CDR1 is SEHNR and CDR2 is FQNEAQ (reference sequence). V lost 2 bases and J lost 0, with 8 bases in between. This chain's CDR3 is CASSLYGSSGNTIYF. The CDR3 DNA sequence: TGTGCCAGCAGCTTATACGGGAGCTCTGGAAACACCATATATTTT.

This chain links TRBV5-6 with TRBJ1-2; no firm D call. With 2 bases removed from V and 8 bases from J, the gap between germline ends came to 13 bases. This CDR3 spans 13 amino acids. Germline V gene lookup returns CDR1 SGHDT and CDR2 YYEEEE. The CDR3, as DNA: TGTGCCAGCAGCTTTGCCCGGGGAGGAGGCTACACCTTC. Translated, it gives CASSFARGGGYTF.

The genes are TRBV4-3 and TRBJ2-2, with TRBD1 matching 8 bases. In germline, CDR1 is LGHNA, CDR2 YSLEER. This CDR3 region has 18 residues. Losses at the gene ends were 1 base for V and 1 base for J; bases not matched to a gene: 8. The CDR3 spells CASSQVMFGQGNTGELFF. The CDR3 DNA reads TGCGCCAGCAGCCAAGTAATGTTCGGACAGGGGAACACCGGGGAGCTGTTTTTT.

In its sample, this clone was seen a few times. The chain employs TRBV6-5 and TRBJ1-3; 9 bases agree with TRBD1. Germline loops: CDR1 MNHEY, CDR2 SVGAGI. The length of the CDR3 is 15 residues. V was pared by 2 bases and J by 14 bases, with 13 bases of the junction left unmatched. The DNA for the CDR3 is TGTGCCAGCAGTTACGAGACAGGGGGGGCCTCTGGGGTATATTTT. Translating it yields CASSYETGGASGVYF.

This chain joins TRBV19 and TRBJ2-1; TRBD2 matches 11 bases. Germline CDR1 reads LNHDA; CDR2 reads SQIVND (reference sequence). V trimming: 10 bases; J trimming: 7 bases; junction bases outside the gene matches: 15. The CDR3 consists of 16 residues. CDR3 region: CATLRRLAGGENEQFF. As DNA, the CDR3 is TGTGCCACCTTGCGGAGGCTAGCGGGAGGAGAGAATGAGCAGTTCTTC.

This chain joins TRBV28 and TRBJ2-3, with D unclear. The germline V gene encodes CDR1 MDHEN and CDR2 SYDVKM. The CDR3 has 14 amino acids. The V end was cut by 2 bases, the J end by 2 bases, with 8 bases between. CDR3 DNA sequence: TGTGCCAGCAGTTTAGGGCCTAACACAGATACGCAGTATTTT. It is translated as CASSLGPNTDTQYF. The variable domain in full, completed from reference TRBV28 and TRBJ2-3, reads DVKVTQSSRYLVKRTGEKVFLECVQDMDHENMFWYRQDPGLGLRLIYFSYDVKMKEKGDIPEGYSVSREKKERFSLILESASTNQTSMYLCASSLGPNTDTQYFGPGTRLTVL.

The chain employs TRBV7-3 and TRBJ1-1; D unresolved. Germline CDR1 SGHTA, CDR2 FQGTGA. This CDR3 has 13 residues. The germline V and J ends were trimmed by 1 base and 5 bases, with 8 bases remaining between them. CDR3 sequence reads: CASSLNRVTEAFF. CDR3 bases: TGTGCCAGCAGCTTAAATCGGGTGACTGAAGCTTTCTTT.

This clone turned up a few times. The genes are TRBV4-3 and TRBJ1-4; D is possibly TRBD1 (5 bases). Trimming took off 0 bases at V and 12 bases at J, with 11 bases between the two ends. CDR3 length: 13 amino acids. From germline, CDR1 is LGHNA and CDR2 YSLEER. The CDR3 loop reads CASSQEMGGQLFF. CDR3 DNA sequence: TGCGCCAGCAGCCAAGAGATGGGGGGTCAACTGTTTTTT.

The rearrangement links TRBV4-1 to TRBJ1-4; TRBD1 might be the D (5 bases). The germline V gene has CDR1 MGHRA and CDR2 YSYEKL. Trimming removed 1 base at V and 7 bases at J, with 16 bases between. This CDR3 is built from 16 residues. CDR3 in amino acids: CASSQAGRGAVEKLFF. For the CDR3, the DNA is TGCGCCAGCAGCCAAGCTGGGCGGGGCGCGGTTGAAAAACTGTTTTTT.

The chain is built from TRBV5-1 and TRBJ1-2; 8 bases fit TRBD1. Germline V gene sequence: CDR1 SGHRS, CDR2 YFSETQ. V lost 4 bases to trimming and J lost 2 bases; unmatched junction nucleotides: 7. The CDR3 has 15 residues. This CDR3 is CASSPGGQGNYGYTF. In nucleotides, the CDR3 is TGCGCCAGCAGCCCCGGAGGACAGGGAAACTATGGCTACACCTTC.

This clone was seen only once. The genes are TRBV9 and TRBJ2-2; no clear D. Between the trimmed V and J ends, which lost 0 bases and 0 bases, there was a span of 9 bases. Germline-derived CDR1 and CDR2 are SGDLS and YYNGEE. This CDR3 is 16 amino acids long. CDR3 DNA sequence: TGTGCCAGCAGCGTAGCTACCAGTTCGAACACCGGGGAGCTGTTTTTT. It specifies CASSVATSSNTGELFF.

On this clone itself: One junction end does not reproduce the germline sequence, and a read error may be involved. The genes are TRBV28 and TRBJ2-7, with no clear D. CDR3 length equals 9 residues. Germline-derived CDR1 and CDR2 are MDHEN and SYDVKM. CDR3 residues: CASFSSRDF. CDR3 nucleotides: TGTGCCAGCTTTAGCAGCCGGGACTTC.

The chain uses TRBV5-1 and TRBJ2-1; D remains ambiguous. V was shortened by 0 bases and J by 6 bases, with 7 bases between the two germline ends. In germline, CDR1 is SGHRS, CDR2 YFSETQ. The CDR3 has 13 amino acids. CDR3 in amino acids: CASSLGVGNEQFF. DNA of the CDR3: TGCGCCAGCAGCTTGGGGGTAGGCAATGAGCAGTTCTTC.

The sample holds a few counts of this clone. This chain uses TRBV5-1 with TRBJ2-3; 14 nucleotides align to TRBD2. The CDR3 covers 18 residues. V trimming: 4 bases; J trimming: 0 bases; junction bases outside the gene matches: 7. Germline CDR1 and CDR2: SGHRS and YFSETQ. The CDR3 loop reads CASSIAGLAGGSTDTQYF. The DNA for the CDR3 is TGCGCCAGCAGCATTGCCGGACTAGCGGGGGGTAGCACAGATACGCAGTATTTT.

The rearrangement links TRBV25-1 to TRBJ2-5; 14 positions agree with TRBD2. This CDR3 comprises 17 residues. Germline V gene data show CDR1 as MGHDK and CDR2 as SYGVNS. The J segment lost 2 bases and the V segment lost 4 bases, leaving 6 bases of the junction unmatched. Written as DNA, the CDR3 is TGTGCCAGCAGTGGACTAGCGGGAGGGGAGGGGCAAGAGACCCAGTACTTC. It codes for CASSGLAGGEGQETQYF.

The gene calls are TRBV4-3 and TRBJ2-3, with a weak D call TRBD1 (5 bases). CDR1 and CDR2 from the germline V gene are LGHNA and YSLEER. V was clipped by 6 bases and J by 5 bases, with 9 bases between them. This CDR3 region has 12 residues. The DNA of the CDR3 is TGCGCCAGCAGGCCAGACAGAGATACGCAGTATTTT. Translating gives CASRPDRDTQYF.

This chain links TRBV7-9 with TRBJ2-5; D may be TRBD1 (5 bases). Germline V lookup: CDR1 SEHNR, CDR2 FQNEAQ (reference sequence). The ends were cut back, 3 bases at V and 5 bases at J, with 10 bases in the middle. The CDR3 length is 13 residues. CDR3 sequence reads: CASSLQGMETQYF. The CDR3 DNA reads TGTGCCAGCAGCTTGCAGGGAATGGAGACCCAGTACTTC.